This T cell receptor (beta chain) stems from a study of blood T cells in healthy people across ages. In germline, CDR1 is SGHTA, CDR2 FQGNSA. CDR3 length equals 14 residues. Trimming removed 2 bases from V and 7 bases from J; junction bases left unmatched: 3. Primed by a sample-barcoded 5' primer and a J-beta primer mix, a second PCR proceeded for 7 to 11 cycles. TCRdb reanalysed the 5' RACE reads using MiXCR and keeps one entry per CDR3 protein. The table includes about 1.5 million distinct CDR3 sequences, around 39% detected once. The chain is built from TRBV7-2 and TRBJ2-1, with 9 bases lining up with TRBD2. Sequenced input: blood. This TCR derives from a woman between 18 and 29 years old in good health. The CDR3 reads CASSLMREGNEQFF. The CDR3 DNA reads TGTGCCAGCAGCTTAATGCGGGAGGGGAATGAGCAGTTCTTC.